The clone carrying this T cell receptor (beta chain) was seen a few times. What it binds is not known. Scientists made TCR beta libraries using quantitative 5'-RACE with molecular barcodes. TCRdb reanalysed the 5' RACE reads using MiXCR and keeps one entry per CDR3 protein. The sample lists about 250,000 distinct CDR3 sequences; approximately 30% were seen once. This record belongs to a study of CD8 T cells in ankylosing spondylitis. Study-level findings and limits: Disease-linked clones reportedly concentrated significantly in matched ankylosing spondylitis synovial fluid. Characteristic of ankylosing spondylitis blood, it appeared, was a TCR beta motif comprising roughly 8 highly homologous variants.

Germline trimming cut 4 bases from V and 6 bases from J; bases unmatched to any gene: 6. This CDR3 has 14 amino acids. Germline CDR1 reads SQVTM; CDR2 reads ANQGSEA. The chain joins TRBV29-1 to TRBJ2-3, with 11 positions matching TRBD1. The specimen was blood, either unsorted or a sorted T cell fraction (not recorded which). The receptor was isolated from a male donor with ankylosing spondylitis or in good health (not recorded which). The CDR3 loop reads CSVAGTGGRDTQYF. For the CDR3, the DNA is TGCAGCGTTGCCGGGACAGGGGGGCGGGATACGCAGTATTTT.